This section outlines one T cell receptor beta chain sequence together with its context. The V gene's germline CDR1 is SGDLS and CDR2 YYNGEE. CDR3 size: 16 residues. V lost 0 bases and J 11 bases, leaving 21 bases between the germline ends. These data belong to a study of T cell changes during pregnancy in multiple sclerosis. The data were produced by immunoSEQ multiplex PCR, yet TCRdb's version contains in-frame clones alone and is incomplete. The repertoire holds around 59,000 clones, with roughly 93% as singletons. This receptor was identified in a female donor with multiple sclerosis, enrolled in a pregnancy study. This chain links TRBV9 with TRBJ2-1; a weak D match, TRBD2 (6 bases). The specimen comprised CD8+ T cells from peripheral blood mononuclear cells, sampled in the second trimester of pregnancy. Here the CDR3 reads CASSVGGGATTMQQFF. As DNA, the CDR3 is TGTGCCAGCAGCGTAGGAGGCGGGGCGACTACAATGCAGCAGTTCTTC.